This passage covers 9 T cell receptor beta chains from one sample sequenced in a study of blood T cell repertoires in COVID-19. Using immunoSEQ multiplex PCR, the repertoire was profiled, and TCRdb retains in-frame clones only, with some absent. The data show approximately 400,000 clones, around 92% seen once. Sequenced: peripheral blood. These receptors all stem from a man between 35 and 55 years old with acute or convalescent COVID-19.

Only one count was recorded for this clone. This chain uses TRBV3-1 (or the pseudogene TRBV3-2) with TRBJ2-1; tentatively, D is TRBD2 (5 bases). Trimming left V 5 bases short and J 10 bases short, with 27 bases between. Germline CDR1 reads LGHDT; CDR2 reads YNNKEL (reference sequence). CDR3 size: 17 residues. The CDR3, as DNA: TGTGCCAGCAGCTTAGCCCCCGGGGTTGGGTTGGCGTGGGAGCAGTTCTTC. Translating it yields CASSLAPGVGLAWEQFF.

The chain combines TRBV30 with TRBJ1-2; the D is unclear. V lost 4 bases to trimming and J lost 4 bases, with 10 bases between them. The V gene's germline CDR1 is GTSNPN and CDR2 SVGIG (reference sequence). The CDR3 has 12 residues. The CDR3 DNA follows: TGTGCCTGGAATCCAGGTAGCTATGGCTACACCTTC. This gives the protein CAWNPGSYGYTF.

The V call is TRBV15, the J call TRBJ2-1; TRBD2 aligns across 11 bases. Germline V gene lookup returns CDR1 LNHNV and CDR2 YYDKDF (reference sequence). The CDR3 totals 17 residues. Trimming cost V 1 base and J 5 bases; bases outside gene matches: 7. The CDR3 nucleotides are TGTGCCACCAGCAGAGCTCTCGGGACTAGCGGAGACAATGAGCAGTTCTTC. Its protein product is CATSRALGTSGDNEQFF.

This rearrangement joins TRBV28 to TRBJ2-7; a possible D gene is TRBD1 (6 bases). The germline V gene encodes CDR1 MDHEN and CDR2 SYDVKM. Trimming removed 4 bases at V and 0 bases at J, with 22 bases between. The CDR3 has 18 residues. The CDR3 sequence: CASSSPSFKQGTSYEQYF. The CDR3 DNA is TGTGCCAGCAGTTCTCCCTCCTTTAAACAGGGAACCTCCTACGAGCAGTACTTC.

V usage is TRBV2 and J usage is TRBJ1-2; the D gene is possibly TRBD1 (5 bases). The CDR3 has 13 amino acids. V was pared by 4 bases and J by 4 bases, with 10 bases between. CDR1 and CDR2 from the germline V gene are SNHLY and FYNNEI. CDR3 residues: CASSVPRGYGYTF. As DNA, the CDR3 is TGTGCCAGCAGTGTGCCAAGGGGCTATGGCTACACCTTC. Full variable domain (missing parts from reference TRBV2 and TRBJ1-2): EPEVTQTPSHQVTQMGQEVILRCVPISNHLYFYWYRQILGQKVEFLVSFYNNEISEKSEIFDDQFSVERPDGSNFTLKIRSTKLEDSAMYFCASSVPRGYGYTFGSGTRLTVV.

The chain joins TRBV12-3 or TRBV12-4 to TRBJ2-7; D is unresolved. Trimming left V 8 bases short and J 0 bases short, with 11 bases between. The CDR3 has 13 residues. The CDR3 loop is CASSSMSSYEQYF. The CDR3 DNA sequence: TGTGCCAGCTCATCGATGAGCTCCTACGAGCAGTACTTC.

The chain recombines TRBV7-3 with TRBJ2-2, with 7 bases fitting TRBD1. The length of the CDR3 is 15 residues. Germline trimming cut 5 bases from V and 2 bases from J; bases unmatched to any gene: 5. Germline lookup yields CDR1 SGHTA and CDR2 FQGTGA. The DNA for the CDR3 is TGTGCCAGCAGCATACAGGGGTACAACACCGGGGAGCTGTTTTTT. This translates into CASSIQGYNTGELFF.

The chain has TRBV25-1 and TRBJ1-3; D gene uncertain. Germline CDR1 is MGHDK and CDR2 is SYGVNS. Trimming left V 3 bases short and J 6 bases short, with 12 bases between. The CDR3 totals 14 residues. The CDR3 here is CASSERARANTIYF. CDR3 in DNA: TGTGCCAGCAGTGAGAGGGCGCGGGCAAACACCATATATTTT.

This chain joins TRBV9 and TRBJ2-3; 11 bases map to TRBD2. There are 16 residues in the CDR3. The trim removed 4 bases at V and 8 bases at J, leaving 12 bases unmatched. The V gene's germline CDR1 is SGDLS and CDR2 YYNGEE. For the CDR3, the DNA is TGTGCCAGCAGCCAATCTACTAGCGGGAGAGTCGGTACGCAGTATTTT. The encoded protein is CASSQSTSGRVGTQYF.